This passage covers 11 T cell receptor beta chains from one sample sequenced in a study of cytomegalovirus exposure and HLA in healthy donors. The PCR contained 60 Vbeta and 13 Jbeta primers. Profiling relied on immunoSEQ multiplex PCR, and the TCRdb table lists in-frame clones only, not all of them. The table has 95,000 to 150,000 clones, roughly 80% seen once. The specimen was PBMCs. Every receptor here comes from a man aged 30 to 39 in good health and CMV-seronegative.

This clone was seen a single time. The chain joins TRBV5-6 to TRBJ1-1; possibly TRBD1 for D (5 bases). This CDR3 has 15 residues. CDR1 SGHDT and CDR2 YYEEEE come from the germline V gene. Trimming stripped 0 bases from V and 0 bases from J, with 9 bases between. The CDR3 DNA sequence: TGTGCCAGCAGCTTGGTGCGGACAATGAACACTGAAGCTTTCTTT. Translated, it gives CASSLVRTMNTEAFF.

The chain uses TRBV4-1 and TRBJ2-3; D possibly corresponds to TRBD1 (6 bases). This CDR3 contains 16 residues. V shed 3 bases and J shed 1 base, with 14 bases lying between them. Germline CDR1 and CDR2: MGHRA and YSYEKL. The CDR3 DNA is TGCGCCAGCAGCCAGGCAGGGGTTCTTGGCACAGATACGCAGTATTTT. Amino acids: CASSQAGVLGTDTQYF.

The J gene is TRBJ1-2, the V gene TRBV6-5; D gene ambiguous. This CDR3 has 15 amino acids. Trimming removed 6 bases at V and 5 bases at J, with 19 bases between. Germline V lookup: CDR1 MNHEY, CDR2 SVGAGI. CDR3 coding DNA: TGTGCCAGCAGACAACGGGTCATAGCCCTATATGGCTACACCTTC. The encoded protein is CASRQRVIALYGYTF.

The chain joins TRBV7-9 to TRBJ1-6, with TRBD1 matching over 8 bases. V lost 8 bases and J lost 5; bases outside the gene matches: 5. The CDR3 consists of 14 residues. CDR1 and CDR2 from the germline V gene are SEHNR and FQNEAQ (reference sequence). The CDR3 region is CASGGQANNSPLHF. The CDR3 region has the DNA TGTGCCAGCGGGGGACAGGCTAATAATTCACCCCTCCACTTT.

The rearrangement uses TRBV28 and TRBJ1-1; D is possibly TRBD1 (6 bases). This CDR3 comprises 14 residues. Trimming removed 6 bases at V and 1 base at J, with 12 bases between. Germline lookup yields CDR1 MDHEN and CDR2 SYDVKM. In DNA form, the CDR3 reads TGTGCCAGCAGACCCCAGGGGAGGAACACTGAAGCTTTCTTT. It encodes CASRPQGRNTEAFF. Complete variable domain (other parts from reference TRBV28 and TRBJ1-1): DVKVTQSSRYLVKRTGEKVFLECVQDMDHENMFWYRQDPGLGLRLIYFSYDVKMKEKGDIPEGYSVSREKKERFSLILESASTNQTSMYLCASRPQGRNTEAFFGQGTRLTVV.

V and J are TRBV28 and TRBJ1-5; possible D gene TRBD1, 6 bases. This CDR3 has 14 residues. Trimming took 5 bases from V and 5 from J, leaving 13 bases between them. Germline V gene data show CDR1 as MDHEN and CDR2 as SYDVKM. DNA of the CDR3: TGTGCCAGCAGTCCTACAGGGAATGATCAGCCCCAGCATTTT. Translating gives CASSPTGNDQPQHF.

V gene TRBV12-5 combines with J gene TRBJ2-3; D may be TRBD2 (5 bases). This CDR3 comprises 11 residues. CDR1 and CDR2 from the germline V gene are LGHNT and FRNRAP. Trimming stripped 6 bases from V and 8 bases from J, with 9 bases between. The CDR3 DNA sequence: TGTGCTAGTGGCGGACTGGGTACGCAGTATTTT. The encoded protein is CASGGLGTQYF.

This clone has just a few counts. This sequence joins TRBV4-1 and TRBJ2-7, with D possibly matching TRBD2 (5 bases). Germline assignment: CDR1 MGHRA and CDR2 YSYEKL. The CDR3 is 13 residues long. V was cut by 0 bases and J by 3 bases, with 6 bases left in between. The CDR3 DNA follows: TGCGCCAGCAGCCAAGATCGGGGCTACGAGCAGTACTTC. Translated, it gives CASSQDRGYEQYF.

The rearrangement uses TRBV5-1 and TRBJ2-1; 10 bases fit TRBD2. V was clipped by 6 bases and J by 10 bases; unmatched bases: 16. The CDR3 is 16 amino acids. Germline V lookup: CDR1 SGHRS, CDR2 YFSETQ. CDR3 sequence (DNA): TGCGCCAGCACCGAAACCACAGCGGGGGGGCCGGGGGAGCAGTTCTTC. It codes for CASTETTAGGPGEQFF.

This chain links TRBV6-5 with TRBJ2-7; D not certain. Trimming shortened V by 6 bases and J by 5 bases, and 20 bases separated the two germline ends. This CDR3 is built from 15 residues. Germline assignment: CDR1 MNHEY and CDR2 SVGAGI. CDR3 loop: CASRILTHRVDEQYF. The CDR3 bases are TGTGCCAGCAGGATTTTGACACACCGAGTGGACGAGCAGTACTTC.

Written as DNA, the CDR3 is TGCGCCAGCAGTGAGAACGGAGGGGGGGGGTGGACAGATACGCAGTATTTT. Residues: CASSENGGGGWTDTQYF. The chain couples TRBV10-2 to TRBJ2-3, with D possibly being TRBD2 (7 bases). Germline loops: CDR1 WSHSY, CDR2 SAAADI. Trimming took off 2 bases at V and 3 bases at J, with 18 bases between the two ends. The CDR3 loop spans 17 amino acids.